Below are 2 T cell receptor beta chains sequenced from a single sample in a study of blood T cells in healthy people across ages. Next came a second PCR, run for about 6 to 12 cycles, which used a sample-barcoded 5' primer along with a J-beta primer mix. TCRdb recomputed calls from the 5' RACE reads with MiXCR, one row per CDR3 protein. The sample has around 1,100,000 distinct CDR3 sequences; roughly two fifths are singletons. Input material: blood. The origin of the receptors is a young man in good health.

The rearrangement uses TRBV20-1 and TRBJ1-1, with 8 positions matching TRBD1. V lost 3 bases and J lost 0; bases outside the gene matches: 6. The CDR3 loop spans 15 amino acids. Germline-derived CDR1 and CDR2 are DFQATT and SNEGSKA (reference sequence). CDR3 nucleotide sequence: TGCAGTGCTAGGGAGGGGACAGGTATGAACACTGAAGCTTTCTTT. This codes for CSAREGTGMNTEAFF.

The J gene is TRBJ2-1, the V gene TRBV11-2, with 12 bases matching TRBD2. The CDR3 totals 17 residues. The V gene's germline CDR1 is SGHAT and CDR2 FQNNGV. Trimming removed 5 bases from V and 4 bases from J; junction bases left unmatched: 9. CDR3 sequence reads: CASSKEPSGGAYNEQFF. CDR3 DNA sequence: TGTGCCAGCAGCAAAGAGCCTAGCGGGGGGGCTTACAATGAGCAGTTCTTC.